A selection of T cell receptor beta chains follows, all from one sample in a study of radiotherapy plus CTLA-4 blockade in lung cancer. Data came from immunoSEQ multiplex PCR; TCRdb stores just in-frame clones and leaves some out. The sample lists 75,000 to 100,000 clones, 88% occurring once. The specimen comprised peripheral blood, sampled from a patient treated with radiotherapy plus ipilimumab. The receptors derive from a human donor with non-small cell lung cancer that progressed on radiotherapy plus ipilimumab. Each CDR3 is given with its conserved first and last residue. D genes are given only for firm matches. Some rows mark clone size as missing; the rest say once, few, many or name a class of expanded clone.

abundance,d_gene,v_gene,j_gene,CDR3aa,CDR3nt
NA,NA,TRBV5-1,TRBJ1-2,CASTGLQNNYGYTF,TGCGCCAGCACTGGACTGCAGAATAACTATGGCTACACCTTC
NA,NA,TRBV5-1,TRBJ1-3,CASRMGWRNTIYF,TGCGCCAGCAGAATGGGGTGGCGAAACACCATATATTTT
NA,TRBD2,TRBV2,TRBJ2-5,CASRWTSQEETQYF,TGTGCCAGCCGATGGACTAGCCAGGAGGAGACCCAGTACTTC
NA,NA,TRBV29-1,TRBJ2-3,CSVDPSSTDTQYF,TGCAGCGTTGATCCCTCTAGCACAGATACGCAGTATTTT
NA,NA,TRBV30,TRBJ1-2,CAWSPSPLYGYTF,TGTGCCTGGAGTCCAAGTCCTCTTTATGGCTACACCTTC
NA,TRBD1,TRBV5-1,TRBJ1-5,CASSLGVGQGDQPQHF,TGCGCCAGCAGCTTGGGGGTCGGACAGGGGGATCAGCCCCAGCATTTT
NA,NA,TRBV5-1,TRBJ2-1,CASSLARAGEQFF,TGCGCCAGCAGCTTGGCGCGGGCCGGTGAGCAGTTCTTC
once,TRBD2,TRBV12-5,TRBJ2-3,CASGLLAGGPADTQYF,TGTGCTAGTGGTTTGTTAGCGGGAGGGCCGGCAGATACGCAGTATTTT
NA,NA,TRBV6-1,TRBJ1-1,CASSHRDNTEAFF,TGTGCCAGCAGTCATCGGGACAACACTGAAGCTTTCTTT
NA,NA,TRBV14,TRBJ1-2,CASSQDARVTGYTF,TGTGCCAGCAGCCAAGATGCCAGGGTAACAGGCTACACCTTC
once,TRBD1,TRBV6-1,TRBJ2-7,CASSGSGGAEQYF,TGTGCCAGCAGTGGGTCAGGGGGCGCCGAGCAGTACTTC
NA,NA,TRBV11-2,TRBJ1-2,CASSLRGPTNYGYTF,TGTGCCAGCAGCTTAAGGGGCCCTACTAACTATGGCTACACCTTC
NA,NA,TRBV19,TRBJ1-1,CAQRGDTEAFF,TGTGCCCAAAGAGGGGACACTGAAGCTTTCTTT
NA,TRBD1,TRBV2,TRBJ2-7,CASSFQGVVYEQYF,TGTGCCAGCAGTTTCCAGGGGGTGGTTTACGAGCAGTACTTC
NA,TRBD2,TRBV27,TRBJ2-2,CASSLGSGATGELFF,TGTGCCAGCAGTTTAGGGAGCGGGGCCACCGGGGAGCTGTTTTTT
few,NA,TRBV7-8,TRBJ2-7,CASSLGQTYLSYEQYF,TGTGCCAGCAGCTTGGGGCAGACTTACCTCTCCTACGAGCAGTACTTC
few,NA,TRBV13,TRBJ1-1,CASSSRDLGAFF,TGTGCCAGCAGCTCGAGGGACCTCGGAGCTTTCTTT
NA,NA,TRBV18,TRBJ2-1,CASSPPGLGRYNEQFF,TGTGCCAGCTCACCACCGGGGTTGGGGCGGTACAATGAGCAGTTCTTC
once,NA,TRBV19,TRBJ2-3,CASSPGTLGDTQYF,TGTGCCAGTAGTCCCGGGACTTTAGGGGATACGCAGTATTTT
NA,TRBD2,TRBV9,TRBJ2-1,CASSVGAQLAGEIYEQFF,TGTGCCAGCAGCGTAGGAGCCCAACTAGCGGGAGAAATCTATGAGCAGTTCTTC
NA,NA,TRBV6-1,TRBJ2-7,CASSHPGDLREQYF,TGTGCCAGCAGTCATCCGGGGGATCTTCGCGAGCAGTACTTC
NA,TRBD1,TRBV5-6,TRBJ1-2,CASSPDRGRVYGYTF,TGTGCCAGCAGCCCCGACAGGGGGCGTGTCTATGGCTACACCTTC
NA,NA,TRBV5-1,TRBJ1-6,CASSLGLYNSPLHF,TGCGCCAGCAGCTTGGGGTTGTATAATTCACCCCTCCACTTT
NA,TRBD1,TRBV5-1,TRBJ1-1,CASSPRDRGSTEAFF,TGCGCCAGCAGCCCGAGGGACAGGGGGTCCACTGAAGCTTTCTTT
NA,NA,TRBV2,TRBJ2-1,CASRDLLTRDIVNEQFF,TGTGCCAGCAGAGACCTTTTGACTAGGGATATAGTGAATGAGCAGTTCTTC
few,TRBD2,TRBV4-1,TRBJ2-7,CASSHLTGGRPYEQYF,TGCGCCAGCAGCCATTTGACCGGCGGGAGGCCTTACGAGCAGTACTTC
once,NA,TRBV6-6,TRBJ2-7,CASSYGAGPYEQYF,TGTGCCAGCAGTTACGGGGCAGGGCCCTACGAGCAGTACTTC
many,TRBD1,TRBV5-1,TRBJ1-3,CASSLFPRGPTGNTIYF,TGCGCCAGCAGCTTGTTCCCCAGGGGGCCCACTGGAAACACCATATATTTT
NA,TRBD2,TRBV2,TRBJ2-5,CASSGITGGPGETQYF,TGTGCCAGCAGTGGGATCACGGGAGGGCCGGGAGAGACCCAGTACTTC
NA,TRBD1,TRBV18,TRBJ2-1,CASSPTRTGGNEQFF,TGTGCCAGCTCACCGACGCGGACAGGGGGCAATGAGCAGTTCTTC
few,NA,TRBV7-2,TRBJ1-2,CASSQRNIGYTF,TGTGCCAGCAGCCAACGAAATATCGGCTACACCTTC
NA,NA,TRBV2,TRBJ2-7,CASSVGAGYEQYF,TGTGCCAGCAGCGTAGGGGCGGGTTACGAGCAGTACTTC
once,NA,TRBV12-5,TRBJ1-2,CASGLVIGGYTF,TGTGCTAGTGGTTTGGTAATTGGTGGCTACACCTTC
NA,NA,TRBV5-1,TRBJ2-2,CASSLGGVSTGELFF,TGCGCCAGCAGCTTGGGAGGGGTTAGCACCGGGGAGCTGTTTTTT
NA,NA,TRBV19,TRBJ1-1,CASSGRGSRTEAFF,TGTGCCAGTAGTGGGAGGGGTTCTCGGACTGAAGCTTTCTTT
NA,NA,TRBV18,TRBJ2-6,CASSPRMAGANVLTF,TGTGCCAGCTCACCCCGTATGGCCGGGGCCAACGTCCTGACTTTC
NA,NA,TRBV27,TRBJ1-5,CASSYRVVFLNQPQHF,TGTGCCAGCAGTTACAGGGTGGTGTTCCTGAATCAGCCCCAGCATTTT
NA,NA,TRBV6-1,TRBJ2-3,CASIDRRSTDTQYF,TGTGCCAGCATCGACAGGCGAAGCACAGATACGCAGTATTTT
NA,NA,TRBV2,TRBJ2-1,CASRYSGLAEQFF,TGTGCCAGCAGGTACTCGGGACTCGCTGAGCAGTTCTTC
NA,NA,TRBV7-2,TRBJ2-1,CASSLESLNEQFF,TGTGCCAGCAGCTTAGAGTCCCTAAATGAGCAGTTCTTC
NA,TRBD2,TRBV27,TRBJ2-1,CASSWSRGRRNEQFF,TGTGCCAGCAGCTGGTCGCGCGGGAGGAGGAATGAGCAGTTCTTC
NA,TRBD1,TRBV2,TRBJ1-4,CASSRNRGANEKLFF,TGTGCCAGCAGCAGGAACAGGGGCGCTAATGAAAAACTGTTTTTT
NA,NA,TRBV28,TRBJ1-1,CASSFDANTEAFF,TGTGCCAGCAGTTTCGATGCGAACACTGAAGCTTTCTTT
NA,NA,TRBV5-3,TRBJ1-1,CARSPKQGNNTEAFF,TGTGCCAGAAGCCCGAAGCAGGGTAACAACACTGAAGCTTTCTTT
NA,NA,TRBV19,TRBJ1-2,CASSISPSAGIYGYTF,TGCGCCAGTAGTATATCCCCATCCGCAGGGATCTACGGCTACACCTTC
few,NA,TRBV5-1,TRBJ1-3,CASSLKAGSGNTIYF,TGCGCCAGCAGCTTGAAAGCAGGGTCTGGAAACACCATATATTTT
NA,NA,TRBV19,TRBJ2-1,CASSIHNEQFF,TGTGCCAGTAGTATCCACAATGAGCAGTTCTTC
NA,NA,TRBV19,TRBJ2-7,CASSSSDTTYEQYF,TGTGCCAGTAGTTCCTCGGACACCACCTACGAGCAGTACTTC
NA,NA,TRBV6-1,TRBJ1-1,CASSDTWDTEAFF,TGTGCCAGCAGCGACACCTGGGACACTGAAGCTTTCTTT
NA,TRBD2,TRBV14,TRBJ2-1,CASSRLLAGGVNEQFF,TGTGCCAGCAGCCGCCTGCTAGCGGGAGGGGTGAATGAGCAGTTCTTC
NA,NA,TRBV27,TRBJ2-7,CASGFSSYEQYF,TGTGCCAGCGGATTCAGCTCCTACGAGCAGTACTTC
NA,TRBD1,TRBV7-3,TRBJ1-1,CASSLSGQGEAFF,TGTGCCAGCAGCTTAAGTGGACAGGGTGAAGCTTTCTTT
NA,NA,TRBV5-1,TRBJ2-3,CASSLDFGVTDTQYF,TGCGCCAGCAGCTTGGACTTCGGGGTCACAGATACGCAGTATTTT